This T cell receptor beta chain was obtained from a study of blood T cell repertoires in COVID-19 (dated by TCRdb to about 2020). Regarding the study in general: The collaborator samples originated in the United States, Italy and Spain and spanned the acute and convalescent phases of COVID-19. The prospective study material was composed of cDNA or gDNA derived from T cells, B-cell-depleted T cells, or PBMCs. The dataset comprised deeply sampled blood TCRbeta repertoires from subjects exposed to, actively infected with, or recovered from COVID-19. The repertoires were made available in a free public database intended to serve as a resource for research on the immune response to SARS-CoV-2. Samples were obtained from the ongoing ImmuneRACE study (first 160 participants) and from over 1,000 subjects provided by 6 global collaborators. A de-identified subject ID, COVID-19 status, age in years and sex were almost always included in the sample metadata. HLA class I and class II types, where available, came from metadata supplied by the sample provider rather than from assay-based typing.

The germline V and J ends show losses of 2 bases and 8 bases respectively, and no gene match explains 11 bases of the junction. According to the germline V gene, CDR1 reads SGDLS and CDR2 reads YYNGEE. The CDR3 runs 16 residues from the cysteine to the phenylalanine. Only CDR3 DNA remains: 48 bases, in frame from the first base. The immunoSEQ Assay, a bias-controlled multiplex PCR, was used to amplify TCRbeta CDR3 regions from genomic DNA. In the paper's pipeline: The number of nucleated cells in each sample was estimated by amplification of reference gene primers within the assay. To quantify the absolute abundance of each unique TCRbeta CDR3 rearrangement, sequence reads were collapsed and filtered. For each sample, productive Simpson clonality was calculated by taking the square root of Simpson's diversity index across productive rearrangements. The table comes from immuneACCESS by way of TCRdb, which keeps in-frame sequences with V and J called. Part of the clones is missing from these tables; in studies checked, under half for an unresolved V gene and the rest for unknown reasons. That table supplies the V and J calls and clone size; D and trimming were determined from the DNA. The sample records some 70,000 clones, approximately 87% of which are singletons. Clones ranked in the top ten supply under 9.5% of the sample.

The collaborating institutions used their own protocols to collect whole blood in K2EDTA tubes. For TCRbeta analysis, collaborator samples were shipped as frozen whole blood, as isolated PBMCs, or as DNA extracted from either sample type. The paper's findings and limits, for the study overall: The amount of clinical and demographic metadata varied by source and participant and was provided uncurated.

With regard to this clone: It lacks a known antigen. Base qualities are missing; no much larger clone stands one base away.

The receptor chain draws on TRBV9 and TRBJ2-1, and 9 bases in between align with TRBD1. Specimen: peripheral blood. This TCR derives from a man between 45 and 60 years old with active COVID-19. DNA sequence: TGTGCCAGCAGCGTCTCGGGACAGGGTGATTTGTATGAGCAGTTCTTC. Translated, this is CASSVSGQGDLYEQFF.